This is a list of T cell receptor beta chains from one sample in a study of blood T cells in healthy people across ages. From the 5' RACE reads, TCRdb called clonotypes with MiXCR, one entry per CDR3 protein. This sample has hundreds of thousands of distinct CDR3 sequences, with around 25% found just once. These data were likewise used in another study, on T cells of mothers and their children.

Material: blood. These TCRs come from a boy between 10 and 17 years old in good health. CDR3s include the opening cysteine and the closing phenylalanine or tryptophan. The D gene is left open where the match is weak. Some rows have no size entry. The others give once, few or many, or a class for an expanded clone.

d_call,j_call,v_call,clone_size,cdr3_nt,cdr3_aa
NA,TRBJ1-6,TRBV15,NA,TGTGCCACCAGCAGAGGTCCAGGGACTGATAATTCACCCCTCCACTTT,CATSRGPGTDNSPLHF
NA,TRBJ2-1,TRBV12-5,few,TGTGCTAGTGGTTTGGGGAAGGCCTTGAGCCCCAATGAGCAGTTCTTC,CASGLGKALSPNEQFF
TRBD2,TRBJ2-2,TRBV5-4,few,TGTGCCAGCAGCTTATCAGCGGGGTACCCCGGGGAGCTGTTTTTT,CASSLSAGYPGELFF
TRBD1,TRBJ1-2,TRBV7-2,NA,TGTGCCAGCAGACCACAGGGGAGCTATGGCTACACCTTC,CASRPQGSYGYTF
NA,TRBJ2-6,TRBV7-6,NA,TGTGCCAGCAGCTTTGGTTCCCTCTCTGGGGCCAATGTCCTGACTTTC,CASSFGSLSGANVLTF
TRBD1,TRBJ1-2,TRBV20-1,NA,TGCAGTGCTCTACCCGGACAGGGACCTGGCTACACCTTC,CSALPGQGPGYTF
NA,TRBJ2-1,TRBV7-9,NA,TGTGCCAGCAGCGGAGGAGGCTATGAGCAGTTCTTC,CASSGGGYEQFF
NA,TRBJ1-4,TRBV7-9,NA,TGTGCCAGCAGCTTCGGTCTCAGGGTCCCTAATGAAAAACTGTTTTTT,CASSFGLRVPNEKLFF
TRBD1,TRBJ1-4,TRBV6-5,few,TGTGCCAGCAGTTACTCGAACAGGGGGCAAGAAAAACTGTTTTTT,CASSYSNRGQEKLFF
TRBD2,TRBJ2-7,TRBV29-1,few,TGCAGCGTTGGAGGGAGGGTTCTATACGAGCAGTGCTTC,CSVGGRVLYEQCF
NA,TRBJ2-3,TRBV5-1,few,TGCGCCAGCAGCTTGAGCAGGGCCACAGATACGCAGTATTTT,CASSLSRATDTQYF
TRBD1,TRBJ2-7,TRBV6-5,once,TGTGCCAGCAATAACAGGGGGAGTTACGAGCAGTACTTC,CASNNRGSYEQYF
NA,TRBJ2-3,TRBV28,NA,TGTGCCAGTCATCAGGGGACAGATACGCAGTATTTT,CASHQGTDTQYF
NA,TRBJ2-5,TRBV12-3/TRBV12-4,few,TGTGCCAGCCTCCGCGGAGAGACCCAGTACTTC,CASLRGETQYF
NA,TRBJ2-7,TRBV19,NA,TGTGCCAGTAGTACAACCGGGACAAGCTACGAGCAGTACTTC,CASSTTGTSYEQYF
TRBD1,TRBJ2-3,TRBV7-9,few,TGTGCCCCCCGCCCGAGGGGGCAGGCAGATACGCAGTATTTT,CAPRPRGQADTQYF
NA,TRBJ2-7,TRBV20-1,NA,TGCAGTGCTAGAGATAGGAATGTGTTGGCGGGACTTCGCTACGAGCAGTACTTC,CSARDRNVLAGLRYEQYF
TRBD2,TRBJ2-4,TRBV7-9,few,TGTGCCAGCAGCTTAGCGCCTCTACTAGCGGGGAGTGAAGACATTCAGTACTTC,CASSLAPLLAGSEDIQYF
TRBD1,TRBJ2-5,TRBV29-1,NA,TGCAGCGTTGAGACAGGGGTCCGGCAGACCCAGTACTTC,CSVETGVRQTQYF
TRBD2,TRBJ2-1,TRBV5-1,NA,TGCGCCAGCAGCCCGGACTCGGGGGGATACAATGAGCAGTTCTTC,CASSPDSGGYNEQFF
NA,TRBJ1-1,TRBV29-1,NA,TGCACCACCAAGACGGGGAACACTGAAGCTTTCTTT,CTTKTGNTEAFF
TRBD1,TRBJ2-7,TRBV12-3/TRBV12-4,NA,TGTGCCAGCAGTCCTGACAGGGAAAGGTACGAGCAGTACTTC,CASSPDRERYEQYF
TRBD2,TRBJ2-3,TRBV12-3/TRBV12-4,many,TGTGCCAGCAGTTTCTTAGCGGGGTCAGATACGCAGTATTTT,CASSFLAGSDTQYF
TRBD1,TRBJ2-2,TRBV3-1,NA,TGTGCCAGCAGCACCAGGGGGCTTAGCACCGGGGAGCTGTTTTTT,CASSTRGLSTGELFF
NA,TRBJ2-7,TRBV13,few,TGTGCCAGCAGCTTAGGGCCTAGGTCGGCCCCCCCTTACGAGCAGTACTTC,CASSLGPRSAPPYEQYF
TRBD1,TRBJ1-2,TRBV7-9,few,TGTGCCAGCAGCGTGGGTTCGGGACAGGGGAACTATGGCTACACCTTC,CASSVGSGQGNYGYTF
NA,TRBJ2-5,TRBV4-1,NA,TGCGCCAGCAGCCCGGCAGTGTCGGAGACCCAGTACTTC,CASSPAVSETQYF
NA,TRBJ1-2,TRBV9,many,TGTGCCAGCAGCGAAGGAGGGGACTATGGCTACACCTTC,CASSEGGDYGYTF
NA,TRBJ2-4,TRBV28,NA,TGTGCCAGCAGTGCGGGACACGTCAAAAACATTCAGTACTTC,CASSAGHVKNIQYF